A single sample is the source of the 14 T cell receptor beta chains below, sequenced in a study of a mutant IDH1 vaccine in newly diagnosed glioma. Using immunoSEQ multiplex PCR, the repertoire was profiled, and TCRdb retains in-frame clones only, with some absent. The sample holds about 27,000 clones; about three quarters are singletons and the top ten take almost 9.5%. Sample time point: week 5, during vaccination. The study gave 300 ug of mutant IDH1 20-mer peptide per vaccine dose, with topical imiquimod. Their specific antigens are unknown. The material sequenced was PBMCs, taken from a glioma patient whose treatment included an IDH1 peptide vaccine. These receptors came from a man aged 35-49 years with glioma.

The rearrangement joins TRBV5-6 to TRBJ2-1; the D gene is possibly TRBD1 (6 bases). The CDR3 totals 14 residues. Germline V gene sequence: CDR1 SGHDT, CDR2 YYEEEE. Trimming cost V 6 bases and J 5 bases, with 15 bases left between them. In DNA, the CDR3 is TGTGCCAGCACCCTGGGGGCGAGGAACAATGAGCAGTTCTTC. Residues: CASTLGARNNEQFF.

The chain is built from TRBV5-1 and TRBJ2-1; 11 positions agree with TRBD2. This CDR3 contains 14 residues. Germline trimming cut 4 bases from V and 6 bases from J; bases unmatched to any gene: 3. Germline V gene lookup returns CDR1 SGHRS and CDR2 YFSETQ. CDR3 sequence reads: CASSPGLAVNEQFF. The DNA of the CDR3 is TGCGCCAGCAGCCCGGGACTAGCGGTCAATGAGCAGTTCTTC.

This chain connects TRBV14 to TRBJ2-2, with a tentative D call TRBD2 (6 bases). V was cut by 0 bases and J by 3 bases, with 14 bases left in between. CDR3 length: 17 residues. Germline V gene data show CDR1 as SGHDN and CDR2 as FVKESK. The CDR3 DNA follows: TGTGCCAGCAGCCAAGACGCCGGGAGTCCCTACACCGGGGAGCTGTTTTTT. It translates to CASSQDAGSPYTGELFF.

The chain recombines TRBV18 with TRBJ1-5; D perhaps matches TRBD1 (6 bases). From germline, CDR1 is KGHSH and CDR2 LQKENI. V lost 1 base and J 3 bases, leaving 13 bases between the germline ends. The CDR3 sequence is 16 residues long. The CDR3 DNA follows: TGTGCCAGCTCACCACAGGGAGGGGGTAACAATCAGCCCCAGCATTTT. Translation: CASSPQGGGNNQPQHF. The complete variable domain, with remaining parts taken from reference TRBV18 and TRBJ1-5, reads NAGVMQNPRHLVRRRGQEARLRCSPMKGHSHVYWYRQLPEEGLKFMVYLQKENIIDESGMPKERFSAEFPKEGPSILRIQQVVRGDSAAYFCASSPQGGGNNQPQHFGDGTRLSIL.

The chain couples TRBV30 to TRBJ1-2; TRBD1 matches 7 bases. CDR3 length: 14 amino acids. Trimming removed 4 bases from V and 5 bases from J; junction bases left unmatched: 10. CDR1 is GTSNPN, CDR2 SVGIG, per germline (reference sequence). CDR3 in amino acids: CAWTKNPGQYGYTF. In nucleotides, the CDR3 is TGTGCCTGGACAAAAAACCCGGGACAGTATGGCTACACCTTC.

The chain employs TRBV6-1 and TRBJ1-1; no reliable D call. Germline CDR1 reads MNHNS; CDR2 reads SASEGT. V was trimmed by 2 bases and J by 1 base, leaving 8 bases between them. This CDR3 comprises 14 residues. The CDR3 here is CASSERPSNTEAFF. CDR3 nucleotide sequence: TGTGCCAGCAGTGAAAGACCGTCGAACACTGAAGCTTTCTTT.

The chain is built from TRBV28 and TRBJ2-1; TRBD1 agrees at 7 bases. This CDR3 is built from 15 residues. Per the germline V gene, CDR1 is MDHEN and CDR2 is SYDVKM. V dropped 6 bases and J dropped 2; count of bases not matched to a gene: 7. CDR3 sequence (DNA): TGTGCCAGCAGGCCTTCCGGGACAGCCTACAATGAGCAGTTCTTC. It encodes CASRPSGTAYNEQFF.

The chain employs TRBV10-2 and TRBJ1-1; no clear D. Deletions cut 3 bases from V and 2 bases from J, with 7 bases between. This CDR3 has 13 residues. CDR1 and CDR2 (germline): WSHSY, SAAADI. As DNA, the CDR3 is TGCGCCAGCAGTGAAGTGTATAACACTGAAGCTTTCTTT. Translation: CASSEVYNTEAFF.

In this sample, this clone turned up a few times. The chain employs TRBV28 and TRBJ1-1, with 9 bases fitting TRBD1. CDR1 MDHEN and CDR2 SYDVKM come from the germline V gene. The CDR3 spans 14 residues. V was pared by 5 bases and J by 5 bases, with 6 bases of the junction left unmatched. The CDR3, as DNA: TGTGCCAGCAGTCCAGACAGGGGGTGGACTGAAGCTTTCTTT. It encodes CASSPDRGWTEAFF.

This rearrangement joins TRBV2 to TRBJ2-1; 7 bases agree with TRBD1. Germline trimming cut 6 bases from V and 1 base from J; bases unmatched to any gene: 6. Germline loops: CDR1 SNHLY, CDR2 FYNNEI. The CDR3 length is 15 residues. CDR3 region: CASRDMGQSYNEQFF. In nucleotides, the CDR3 is TGTGCCAGCAGAGATATGGGACAGTCCTACAATGAGCAGTTCTTC.

This clone has more than one count but fewer than ten. The chain links TRBV11-2 to TRBJ2-3; 7 bases map to TRBD2. The J segment lost 1 base and the V segment lost 1 base, leaving 5 bases of the junction unmatched. The CDR3 covers 16 residues. The germline V gene encodes CDR1 SGHAT and CDR2 FQNNGV. The CDR3 nucleotides are TGTGCCAGCAGCTTAGGGACTAGGGGAGGCACAGATACGCAGTATTTT. This gives the protein CASSLGTRGGTDTQYF. Based on the CDR3 plus reference TRBV11-2 and TRBJ2-3, the full variable domain is EAGVAQSPRYKIIEKRQSVAFWCNPISGHATLYWYQQILGQGPKLLIQFQNNGVVDDSQLPKDRFSAERLKGVDSTLKIQPAKLEDSAVYLCASSLGTRGGTDTQYFGPGTRLTVL.

V and J are TRBV27 and TRBJ1-6, with D unresolved. The CDR3 contains 13 residues. V was shortened by 6 bases and J by 2 bases, with 5 bases between the two germline ends. Germline CDR1 and CDR2: MNHEY and SMNVEV (reference sequence). The CDR3 protein is CASRDPYNSPLHF. The CDR3 coding sequence is TGTGCCAGCAGGGATCCCTATAATTCACCCCTCCACTTT.

The chain joins TRBV6-5 to TRBJ2-5; 10 bases agree with TRBD2. The V and J ends lost 6 bases and 4 bases, in that order; junction bases with no gene match: 8. Germline CDR1 and CDR2: MNHEY and SVGAGI. The CDR3 is 15 residues long. This chain's CDR3 is CASRLTGTSAETQYF. CDR3 coding DNA: TGTGCCAGCAGACTTACCGGGACTAGCGCAGAGACCCAGTACTTC.

The rearrangement uses TRBV7-2 and TRBJ1-1; perhaps TRBD1 as D (5 bases). Germline values: CDR1 SGHTA, CDR2 FQGNSA. The V and J ends lost 1 base and 12 bases respectively, with 18 bases between them. The length of the CDR3 is 14 residues. The CDR3 reads CASSLEGSMLLPFF. The CDR3 DNA reads TGTGCCAGCAGCTTAGAGGGGAGCATGTTACTACCTTTCTTT.